The entry below describes one T cell receptor beta chain. These data belong to a study of control samples from healthy donors and cancer patients. The protocol was immunoSEQ multiplex PCR, while the TCRdb copy is restricted to in-frame clones and leaves out a portion. The data show about 150,000 clones, with 90% to 95% seen just once and around 8% held by the top ten. V lost 0 bases to trimming and J lost 5 bases, with 13 bases between them. The germline gives CDR1 SEHNR, CDR2 FQNEAQ (reference sequence). This CDR3 region has 15 residues. This chain uses TRBV7-9 with TRBJ2-5; TRBD1 is a possible D gene (6 bases). Sequenced input: blood. This TCR derives from a woman between 35 and 50 years old in good health. This CDR3 reads CASSLAQGGIETQYF. The CDR3 DNA follows: TGTGCCAGCAGCTTAGCACAGGGCGGCATCGAGACCCAGTACTTC.